This T cell receptor (beta chain) comes out of a study of blood T cells in healthy people across ages. It was with a sample-barcoded 5' primer and a J-beta primer mix that a second PCR of about 7 to 12 cycles was run. Individual samples furnished no less than 2.5 million CDR3-containing paired-end reads apiece. TCRdb passed the 5' RACE reads through MiXCR, listing each CDR3 protein once. The sample includes some 860,000 distinct CDR3 sequences, roughly 50% seen only once; the top ten take more than 25%. V was shortened by 1 base and J by 9 bases, with 7 bases between the two germline ends. The germline gives CDR1 DFQATT, CDR2 SNEGSKA (reference sequence). The CDR3 is 11 residues long.

The source is a man in his forties in good health. Sequences were obtained from blood. The V and J genes are TRBV20-1 and TRBJ2-4; the D gene is possibly TRBD1 (6 bases). The CDR3 DNA is TGCAGTGCTAGAGCAGGGGTCATTCAGTACTTC. Translating gives CSARAGVIQYF.